The rows below give T cell receptor beta chains drawn from one sample of a study of CXCR3-negative and CXCR3-positive naive CD8 T cells. After re-calling the 5' RACE reads, TCRdb lists one entry per CDR3 protein, DNA absent. This repertoire includes some 85,000 distinct CDR3 sequences. The sequencing sample was made of naive CXCR3+ CD8+ T cells from blood. The receptor source for this set is a human donor in good health. Some clones in this sample may be carry-over from other donors' samples. Each CDR3 is given with its conserved first and last residue.

V gene	J gene	CDR3 protein
TRBV28	TRBJ2-5	CASSFWDQETQYF
TRBV20-1	TRBJ2-3	CSAPGVAGLTDTQYF
TRBV6-5	TRBJ2-1	CASSPIPGPAWNNEQFF
TRBV14	TRBJ2-2	CASSPMDRGHGGELFF
TRBV28	TRBJ2-7	CASSLAWGSYEQYF
TRBV6-5	TRBJ1-6	CASSYSGTGGPPLHF
TRBV10-3	TRBJ2-4	CAISVPREAKNIQYF
TRBV28	TRBJ2-1	CASRLPRGGDNEQFF
TRBV14	TRBJ2-5	CASSQRTPGLEGETQYF
TRBV7-9	TRBJ2-1	CASSSPRGQGLLYNEQFF
TRBV12-3/TRBV12-4	TRBJ2-7	CARRDSSYEQYF
TRBV20-1	TRBJ2-2	CSALTGYTGELFF
TRBV19	TRBJ2-3	CASSIVRTDTQYF
TRBV20-1	TRBJ2-1	CSADDTGGEQFF
TRBV29-1	TRBJ1-1	CSVSGGTEAFF
TRBV6-5	TRBJ2-3	CASSYGEADTQYF
TRBV12-2	TRBJ2-7	CASRLASIAGMIF
TRBV27	TRBJ2-1	CASSNLVNEQFF
TRBV12-3/TRBV12-4	TRBJ2-1	CASSPGTPNPFF
TRBV7-2	TRBJ1-1	CASSPGHPSAFF
TRBV14	TRBJ1-1	CASSQKRLGTNTEAFF
TRBV7-8	TRBJ1-1	CASSSEGGMNTEAFF
TRBV20-1	TRBJ1-1	CSARSGAEAFF
TRBV7-8	TRBJ1-1	CASSPFRGSTEAFF